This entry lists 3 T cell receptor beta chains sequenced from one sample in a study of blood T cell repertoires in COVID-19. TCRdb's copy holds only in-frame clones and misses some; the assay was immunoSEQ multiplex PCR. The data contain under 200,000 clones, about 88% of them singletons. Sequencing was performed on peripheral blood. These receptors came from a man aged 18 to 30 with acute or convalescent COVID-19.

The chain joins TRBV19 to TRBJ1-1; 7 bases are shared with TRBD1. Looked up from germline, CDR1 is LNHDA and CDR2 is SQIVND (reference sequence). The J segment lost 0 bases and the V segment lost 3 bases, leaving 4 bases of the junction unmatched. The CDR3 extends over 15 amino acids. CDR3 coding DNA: TGTGCCAGTAGTATGGGACAGCCCTTGAACACTGAAGCTTTCTTT. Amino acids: CASSMGQPLNTEAFF.

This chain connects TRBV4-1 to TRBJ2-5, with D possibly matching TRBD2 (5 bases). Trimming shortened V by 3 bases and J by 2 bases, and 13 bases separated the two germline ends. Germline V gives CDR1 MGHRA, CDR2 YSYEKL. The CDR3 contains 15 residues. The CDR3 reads CASSQHIASQETQYF. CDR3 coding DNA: TGCGCCAGCAGCCAGCATATAGCGTCACAAGAGACCCAGTACTTC.

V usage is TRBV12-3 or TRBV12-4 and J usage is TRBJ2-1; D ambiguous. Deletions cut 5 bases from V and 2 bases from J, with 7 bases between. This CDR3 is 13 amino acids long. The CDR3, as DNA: TGTGCCAGCAGTCGGTCCACCTACAATGAGCAGTTCTTC. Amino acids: CASSRSTYNEQFF.